This TCR beta chain was identified in a study of T cell responses to AZD1222 COVID-19 vaccine. Sequencing was performed with immunoSEQ multiplex PCR; in TCRdb, only in-frame clones are kept and a portion is missing. The sample consists of 130,000 to 150,000 clones, roughly 88% of them appearing once. With regard to this clone: Its matching antigen is unknown.

V gave up 5 bases and J gave up 2 bases, with 7 bases separating them. Germline assignment: CDR1 ENHRY and CDR2 SYGVKD. The CDR3 is 12 amino acids. Overall study findings and caveats: Clonal diversity may have been underestimated in mostly white British donors. Of spike-specific TCRs, nearly half reportedly target regions left unmutated in variants. CD4 TCRs covered the whole spike, strongest at regions 160-218 and 743-854. Researchers took repertoire samples only after the peak T cell response had come.

The rearrangement joins TRBV10-3 to TRBJ2-7; D ambiguous. The sequenced sample was peripheral blood, obtained 28 days after the second dose of the MenACWY control vaccine. This clonotype originated in an adult who received the MenACWY meningococcal vaccine as a control. CDR3 sequence: CAISRSTYEQYF. In nucleotides, the CDR3 is TGTGCCATCAGTCGGAGCACCTACGAGCAGTACTTC.